Sequencing of this TCR beta chain was carried out in a study of blood T cells in healthy people across ages. As for the study in general: Roughly one uniquely barcoded beta molecule per two T cells was captured. Points from the study as a whole: There were more naive CD4+ cells and higher diversity in long-lived donors than in aged donors.

This CDR3 has 17 amino acids. The germline gives CDR1 LNHDA, CDR2 SQIVND (reference sequence). Trimming took off 4 bases at V and 0 bases at J, with 19 bases between the two ends. A second PCR of 7 to 11 cycles used a sample-barcoded 5' primer and a J-beta primer mix. The template-switch adaptor, which had 12 random nucleotides, put a tag on each cDNA molecule. TCRdb reprocessed the 5' RACE reads with MiXCR, giving one entry per CDR3 protein. In the table there are about 1.6 million distinct CDR3 sequences, about 32% of which are singletons. A word on this clonotype: Its specificity is unknown.

Sequencing input: blood. This clonotype originated in a woman in her thirties in good health. This chain joins TRBV19 and TRBJ2-7; TRBD1 is a possible D gene (6 bases). This chain's CDR3 is CASSKDARTAASYEQYF. Here the CDR3 DNA reads TGTGCCAGTAGTAAAGACGCGCGGACAGCCGCCTCCTACGAGCAGTACTTC.